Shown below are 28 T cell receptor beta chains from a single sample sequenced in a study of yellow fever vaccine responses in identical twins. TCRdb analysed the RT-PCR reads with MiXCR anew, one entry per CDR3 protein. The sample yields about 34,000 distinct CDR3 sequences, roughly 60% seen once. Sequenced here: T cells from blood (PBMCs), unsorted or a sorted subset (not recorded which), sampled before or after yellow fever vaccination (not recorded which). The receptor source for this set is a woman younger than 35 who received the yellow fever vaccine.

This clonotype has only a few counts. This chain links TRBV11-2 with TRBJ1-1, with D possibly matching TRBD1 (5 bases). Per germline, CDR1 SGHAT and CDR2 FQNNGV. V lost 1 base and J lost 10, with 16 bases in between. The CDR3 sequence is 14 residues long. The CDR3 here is CASSLVGSSGRAFF. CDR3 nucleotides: TGTGCCAGCAGCTTAGTTGGCTCATCAGGGAGAGCTTTCTTT. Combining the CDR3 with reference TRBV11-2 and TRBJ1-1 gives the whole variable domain EAGVAQSPRYKIIEKRQSVAFWCNPISGHATLYWYQQILGQGPKLLIQFQNNGVVDDSQLPKDRFSAERLKGVDSTLKIQPAKLEDSAVYLCASSLVGSSGRAFFGQGTRLTVV.

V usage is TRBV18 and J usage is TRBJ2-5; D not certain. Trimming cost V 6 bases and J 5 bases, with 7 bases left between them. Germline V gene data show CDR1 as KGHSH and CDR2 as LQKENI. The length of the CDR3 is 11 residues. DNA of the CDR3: TGTGCCAGCTCGGATTCGGAGACCCAGTACTTC. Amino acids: CASSDSETQYF. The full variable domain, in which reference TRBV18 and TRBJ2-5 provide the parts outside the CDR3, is NAGVMQNPRHLVRRRGQEARLRCSPMKGHSHVYWYRQLPEEGLKFMVYLQKENIIDESGMPKERFSAEFPKEGPSILRIQQVVRGDSAAYFCASSDSETQYFGPGTRLLVL.

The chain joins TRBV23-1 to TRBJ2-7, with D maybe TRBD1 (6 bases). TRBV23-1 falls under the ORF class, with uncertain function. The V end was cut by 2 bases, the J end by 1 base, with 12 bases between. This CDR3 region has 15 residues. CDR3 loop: CASSQPEDSSYEQYV. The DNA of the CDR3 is TGCGCCAGCAGTCAACCAGAGGACAGTTCCTACGAGCAGTACGTC.

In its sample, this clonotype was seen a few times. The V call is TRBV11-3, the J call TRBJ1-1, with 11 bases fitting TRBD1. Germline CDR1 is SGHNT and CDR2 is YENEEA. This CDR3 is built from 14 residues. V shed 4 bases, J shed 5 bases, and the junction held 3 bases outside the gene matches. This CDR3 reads CASSWTGGGTEAFF. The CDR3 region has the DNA TGTGCCAGCAGCTGGACAGGGGGCGGTACTGAAGCTTTCTTT.

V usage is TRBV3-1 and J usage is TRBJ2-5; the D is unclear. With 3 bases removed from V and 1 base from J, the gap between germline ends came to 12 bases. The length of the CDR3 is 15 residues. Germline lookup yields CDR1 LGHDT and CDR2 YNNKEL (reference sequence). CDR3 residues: CASSQVAAGQETQYF. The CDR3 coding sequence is TGTGCCAGCAGCCAGGTGGCGGCCGGCCAAGAGACCCAGTACTTC.

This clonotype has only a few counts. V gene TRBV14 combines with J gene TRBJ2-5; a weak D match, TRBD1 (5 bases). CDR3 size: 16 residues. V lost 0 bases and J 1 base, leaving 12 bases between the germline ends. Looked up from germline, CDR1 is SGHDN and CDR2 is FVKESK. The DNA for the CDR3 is TGTGCCAGCAGCCAAGAAAGGGGATCCTTCCAAGAGACCCAGTACTTC. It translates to CASSQERGSFQETQYF.

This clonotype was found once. The CDR3 DNA sequence: TGTGCCAGCTCACCAGGGCAGGACTACGAGCAGTACGTC. This gives the protein CASSPGQDYEQYV. The chain uses TRBV18 and TRBJ2-7, with D hard to call. The V end was cut by 2 bases, the J end by 3 bases, with 8 bases between. The CDR3 spans 13 residues. Germline CDR1 KGHSH, CDR2 LQKENI.

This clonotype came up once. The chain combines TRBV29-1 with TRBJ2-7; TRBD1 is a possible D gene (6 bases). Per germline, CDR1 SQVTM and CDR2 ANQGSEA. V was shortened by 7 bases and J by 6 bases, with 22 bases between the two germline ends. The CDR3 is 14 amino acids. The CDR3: CSGGTSSQASEQYF. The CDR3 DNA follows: TGCAGCGGAGGGACATCGTCCCAGGCAAGCGAGCAGTACTTC.

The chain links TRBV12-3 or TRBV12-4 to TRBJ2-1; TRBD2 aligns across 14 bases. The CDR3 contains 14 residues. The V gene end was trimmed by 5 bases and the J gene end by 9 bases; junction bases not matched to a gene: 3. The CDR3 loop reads CASSLTSGRGEQFF. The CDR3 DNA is TGTGCCAGCAGTCTGACTAGCGGGAGGGGTGAGCAGTTCTTC.

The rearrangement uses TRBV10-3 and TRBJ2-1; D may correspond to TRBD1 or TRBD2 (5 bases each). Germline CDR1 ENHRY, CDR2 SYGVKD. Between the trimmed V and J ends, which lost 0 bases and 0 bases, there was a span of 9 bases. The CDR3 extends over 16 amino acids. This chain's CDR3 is CAISESTRGSYNEQFF. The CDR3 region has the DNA TGTGCCATCAGTGAGTCGACGAGGGGCTCCTACAATGAGCAGTTCTTC.

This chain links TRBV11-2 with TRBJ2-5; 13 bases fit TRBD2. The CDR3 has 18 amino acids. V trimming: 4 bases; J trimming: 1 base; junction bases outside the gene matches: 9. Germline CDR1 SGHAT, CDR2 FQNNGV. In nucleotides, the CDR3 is TGTGCCAGCAGCTACCCCTCGACTAGCGGGAGGCTCCAAGAGACCCAGTACTTC. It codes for CASSYPSTSGRLQETQYF.

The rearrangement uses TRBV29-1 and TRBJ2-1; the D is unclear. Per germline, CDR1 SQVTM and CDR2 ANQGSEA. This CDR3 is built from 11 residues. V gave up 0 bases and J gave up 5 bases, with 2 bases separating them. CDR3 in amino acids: CSVEDNNEQFF. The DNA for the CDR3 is TGCAGCGTTGAAGATAACAATGAGCAGTTCTTC.

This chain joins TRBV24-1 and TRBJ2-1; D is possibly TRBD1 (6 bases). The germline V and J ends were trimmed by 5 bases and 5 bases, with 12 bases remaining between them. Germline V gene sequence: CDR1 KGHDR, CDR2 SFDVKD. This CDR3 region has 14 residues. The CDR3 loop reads CATSGTVGDNEQFF. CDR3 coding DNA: TGTGCCACCAGTGGGACAGTAGGGGACAATGAGCAGTTCTTC.

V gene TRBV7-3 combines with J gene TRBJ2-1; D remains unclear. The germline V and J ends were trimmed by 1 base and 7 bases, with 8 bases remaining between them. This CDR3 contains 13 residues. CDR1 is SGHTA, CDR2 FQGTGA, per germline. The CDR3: CASSLSAGNEQFF. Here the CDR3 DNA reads TGTGCCAGCAGCTTAAGTGCTGGAAATGAGCAGTTCTTC.

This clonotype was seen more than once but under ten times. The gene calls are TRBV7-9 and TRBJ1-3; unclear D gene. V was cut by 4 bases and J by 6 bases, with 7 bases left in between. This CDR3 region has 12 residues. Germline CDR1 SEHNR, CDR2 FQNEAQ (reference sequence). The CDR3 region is CASSSRANTIYF. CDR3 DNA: TGTGCCAGCAGCTCAAGAGCAAACACCATATATTTT.

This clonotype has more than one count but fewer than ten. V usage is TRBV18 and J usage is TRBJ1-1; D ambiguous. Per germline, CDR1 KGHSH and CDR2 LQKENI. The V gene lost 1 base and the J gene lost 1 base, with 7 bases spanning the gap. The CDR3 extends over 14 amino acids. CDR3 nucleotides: TGTGCCAGCTCACCACGCACGGAGAACACTGAAGCTTTCTTT. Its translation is CASSPRTENTEAFF.

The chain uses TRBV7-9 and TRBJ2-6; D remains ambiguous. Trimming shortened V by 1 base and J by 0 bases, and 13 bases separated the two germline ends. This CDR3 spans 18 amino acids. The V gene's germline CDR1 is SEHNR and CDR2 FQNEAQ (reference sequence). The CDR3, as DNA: TGTGCCAGCAGCTTAGGAAGTCAGCTCTTCTCTGGGGCCAACGTCCTGACTTTC. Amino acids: CASSLGSQLFSGANVLTF.

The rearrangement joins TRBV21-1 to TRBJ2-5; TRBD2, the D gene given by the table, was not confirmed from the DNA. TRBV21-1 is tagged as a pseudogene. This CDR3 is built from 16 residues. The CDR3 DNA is TGTGCCAGCAGTACTGGACTAGCGGTTTTCCAAGAGACCCAGTACTTC. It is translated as CASSTGLAVFQETQYF.

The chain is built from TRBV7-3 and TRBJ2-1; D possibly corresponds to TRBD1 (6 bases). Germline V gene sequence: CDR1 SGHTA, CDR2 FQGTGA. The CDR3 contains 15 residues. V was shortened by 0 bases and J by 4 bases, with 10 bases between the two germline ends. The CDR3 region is CASSLTGAEYNEQFF. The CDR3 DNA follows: TGTGCCAGCAGCTTAACGGGGGCAGAATACAATGAGCAGTTCTTC.

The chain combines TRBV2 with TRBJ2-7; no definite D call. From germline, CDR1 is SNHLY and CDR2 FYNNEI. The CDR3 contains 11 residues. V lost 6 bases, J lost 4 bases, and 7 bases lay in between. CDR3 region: CASSPLYEQYV. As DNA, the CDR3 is TGTGCCAGCAGCCCCCTTTACGAGCAGTACGTC.

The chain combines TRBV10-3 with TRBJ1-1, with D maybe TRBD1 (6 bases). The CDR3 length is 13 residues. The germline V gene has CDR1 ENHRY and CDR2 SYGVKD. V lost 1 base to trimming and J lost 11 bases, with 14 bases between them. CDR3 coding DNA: TGTGCCATCAGTGAGTTTACAGGGACGGGGGCTTTCTTT. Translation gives CAISEFTGTGAFF.

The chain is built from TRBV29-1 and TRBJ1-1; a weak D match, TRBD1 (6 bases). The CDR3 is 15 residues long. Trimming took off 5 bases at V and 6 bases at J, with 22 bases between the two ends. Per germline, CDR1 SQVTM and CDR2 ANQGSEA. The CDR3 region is CSVSPAGGGGSEAFF. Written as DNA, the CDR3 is TGCAGCGTTTCCCCCGCGGGTGGGGGGGGCTCTGAAGCTTTCTTT.

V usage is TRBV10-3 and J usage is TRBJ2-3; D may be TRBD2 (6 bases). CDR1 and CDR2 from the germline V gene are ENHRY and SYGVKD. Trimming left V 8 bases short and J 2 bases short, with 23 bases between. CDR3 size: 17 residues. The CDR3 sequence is CAISLRRPQDYTDTQYF. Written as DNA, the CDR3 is TGTGCCATCTCCCTCAGGCGGCCACAGGACTACACAGATACGCAGTATTTT.

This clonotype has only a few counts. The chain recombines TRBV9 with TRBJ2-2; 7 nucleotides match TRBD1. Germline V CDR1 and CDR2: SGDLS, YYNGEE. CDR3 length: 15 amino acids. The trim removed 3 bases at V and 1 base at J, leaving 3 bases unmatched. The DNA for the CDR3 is TGTGCCAGCAGCGACCGGGACAGGAACACCGGGGAGCTGTTTTTT. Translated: CASSDRDRNTGELFF.

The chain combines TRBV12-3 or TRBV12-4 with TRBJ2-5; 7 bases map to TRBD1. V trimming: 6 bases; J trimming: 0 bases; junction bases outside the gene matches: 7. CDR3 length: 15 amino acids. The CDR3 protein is CASRRQGGNQETQYF. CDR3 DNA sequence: TGTGCCAGCAGAAGACAGGGTGGAAACCAAGAGACCCAGTACTTC.

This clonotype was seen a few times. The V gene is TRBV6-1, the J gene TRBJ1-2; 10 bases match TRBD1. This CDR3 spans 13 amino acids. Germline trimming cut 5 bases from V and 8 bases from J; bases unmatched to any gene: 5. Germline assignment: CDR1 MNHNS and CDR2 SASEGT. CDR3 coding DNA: TGTGCCAGCAGTACGACAGGGGGCTACGGCTACACCTTC. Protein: CASSTTGGYGYTF.

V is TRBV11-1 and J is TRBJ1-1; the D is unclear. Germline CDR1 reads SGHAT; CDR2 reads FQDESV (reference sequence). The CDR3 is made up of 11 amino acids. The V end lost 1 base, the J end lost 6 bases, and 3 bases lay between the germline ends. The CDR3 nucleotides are TGTGCCAGCAGCTTAGGGGCTGAAGCTTTCTTT. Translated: CASSLGAEAFF.

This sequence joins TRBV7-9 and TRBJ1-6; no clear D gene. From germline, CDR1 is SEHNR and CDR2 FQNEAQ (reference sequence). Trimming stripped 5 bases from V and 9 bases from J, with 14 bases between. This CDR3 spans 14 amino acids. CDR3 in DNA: TGTGCCAGCAGCCCCCGCGAAGGTGGTTCACCCCTCCACTTT. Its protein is CASSPREGGSPLHF.